These 3 T cell receptor beta chains came from one sample sequenced in a study of early T cells in non-severe SARS-CoV-2 infection. One entry per CDR3 protein, called by TCRdb with MiXCR from the 5' RACE reads. The profile shows about 60,000 distinct CDR3 sequences, 20% to 25% of them singletons. This material consisted of whole blood, taken at baseline. The source of these receptors is an adult who was a healthcare worker with PCR-confirmed SARS-CoV-2 infection or an uninfected control (not recorded which).

This clonotype was seen a few times. The CDR3 protein is CAISRDVGGYGYTF. The CDR3 DNA is TGTGCCATCTCCCGGGACGTGGGGGGGTATGGCTACACCTTC. The chain uses TRBV10-3 and TRBJ1-2, with a tentative D call TRBD1 (5 bases). The CDR3 length is 14 residues. V was trimmed by 8 bases and J by 5 bases, leaving 18 bases between them. Germline lookup yields CDR1 ENHRY and CDR2 SYGVKD.

The CDR3 here is CASSDRRTLRDEQFF. The CDR3 DNA follows: TGTGCCAGCAGTGATCGAAGAACCCTGAGGGATGAGCAGTTCTTC. This chain uses TRBV2 with TRBJ2-1; the D gene is possibly TRBD2 (5 bases). The CDR3 has 15 amino acids. V lost 3 bases and J 8 bases, leaving 17 bases between the germline ends. Germline lookup yields CDR1 SNHLY and CDR2 FYNNEI. The complete variable domain, with remaining parts taken from reference TRBV2 and TRBJ2-1, reads EPEVTQTPSHQVTQMGQEVILRCVPISNHLYFYWYRQILGQKVEFLVSFYNNEISEKSEIFDDQFSVERPDGSNFTLKIRSTKLEDSAMYFCASSDRRTLRDEQFFGPGTRLTVL.

This clonotype appeared once. V gene TRBV7-8 combines with J gene TRBJ2-2, with D unclear. Trimming left V 7 bases short and J 2 bases short, with 11 bases between. Looked up from germline, CDR1 is SGHVS and CDR2 is FQNEAQ. The CDR3 sequence is 14 residues long. CDR3: CASTFSVNTGELFF. The CDR3 nucleotides read TGTGCCAGCACCTTTTCAGTTAACACCGGGGAGCTGTTTTTT.